The rows below give T cell receptor beta chains drawn from one sample of a study of cytomegalovirus exposure and HLA in healthy donors. Sequencing was performed with immunoSEQ multiplex PCR; in TCRdb, only in-frame clones are kept and a portion is missing. Among about 200,000 clones listed, approximately 80% were seen once. Sequencing was performed on PBMCs. The receptors come from a girl under 18 in good health and CMV-seronegative. Both conserved end residues are part of each CDR3. The D gene is left open where the match is weak. Clone size, where shown, is once, few, many, or a class for clones that have expanded.

>NA|TRBV5-1|TRBD1|TRBJ1-1
TGCGCCAGCAGCTTAACAGGGGAAAAGACTGAAGCTTTCTTT
CASSLTGEKTEAFF
>NA|TRBV28|TRBD1|TRBJ2-1
TGTGCCAGCAGCCTCACAGGGGGCAGGCAGTTCTTC
CASSLTGGRQFF
>few|TRBV11-2|TRBD1|TRBJ1-1
TGTGCCAGCAGCCGGGACAGGGGTATGAACACTGAAGCTTTCTTT
CASSRDRGMNTEAFF
>NA|TRBV28|NA|TRBJ1-5
TGTGCCAGCAGTTTAGTCGATCAGCCCCAGCATTTT
CASSLVDQPQHF
>NA|TRBV28|NA|TRBJ1-4
TGTGCCAGCAGTCCCTTGTCCGAAAAACTGTTTTTT
CASSPLSEKLFF
>few|TRBV30|NA|TRBJ1-1
TGTGCCTGCAAGGGACTGAAGAACACTGAAGCTTTCTTT
CACKGLKNTEAFF
>NA|TRBV28|NA|TRBJ1-2
TGTGCCAGCAGTTTGACTTCCTATGGCTACACCTTC
CASSLTSYGYTF
>NA|TRBV12-5|NA|TRBJ2-2
TGTGCTAGTGGTCCAAGCCCCGGGGAGCTGTTTTTT
CASGPSPGELFF
>NA|TRBV4-3|NA|TRBJ1-2
TGCGCCAGCAGCCAAGAGGGGGGTGCGGGCTATGGCTACACCTTC
CASSQEGGAGYGYTF
>once|TRBV5-4|TRBD2|TRBJ2-3
TGTGCCAGCAGCTTGGTGGGGACTACCTCCGGAGATACGCAGTATTTT
CASSLVGTTSGDTQYF
>NA|TRBV5-1|NA|TRBJ1-3
TGCGCCAGCAGCTTGGGGAGTACTGGAAACACCATATATTTT
CASSLGSTGNTIYF
>NA|TRBV29-1|NA|TRBJ2-7
TGCAGCGTGGCCGCGGGCGCGGGCTACGAGCAGTACTTC
CSVAAGAGYEQYF
>NA|TRBV27|NA|TRBJ1-2
TGTGCCAGCAGTTTAACCGGAGGGGGGGTTGGTGCCTATGGCTACACCTTC
CASSLTGGGVGAYGYTF
>NA|TRBV28|TRBD1|TRBJ1-3
TGTGCCAGCAGTTCGCCCGGGACAGGGGGTACCTCCTCTGGAAACACCATATATTTT
CASSSPGTGGTSSGNTIYF
>NA|TRBV19|NA|TRBJ1-1
TGTGCCAGTAGTACCCAGGCAGACACTGAAGCTTTCTTT
CASSTQADTEAFF
>NA|TRBV27|NA|TRBJ1-1
TGTGCCAGCAGTTTGGATGGGGGCGGCACTGAAGCTTTCTTT
CASSLDGGGTEAFF
>once|TRBV6-6|NA|TRBJ2-5
TGTGCCAGCAAACTCCAAGAGACCCAGTACTTC
CASKLQETQYF
>NA|TRBV5-4|TRBD2|TRBJ2-5
TGTGCCAGCAGCCGCACTTCAGCGGGGGGGCTAGAGACCCAGTACTTC
CASSRTSAGGLETQYF
>NA|TRBV7-9|NA|TRBJ1-2
TGTGCCAGCAGCTTGATCCAGGGTGGGGGCTACACCTTC
CASSLIQGGGYTF
>NA|TRBV5-6|TRBD2|TRBJ2-2
TGTGCCAGCAGCCTGGTTACCGGGAGGGCCTTTGATGCCGGGGAGCTGTTTTTT
CASSLVTGRAFDAGELFF
>NA|TRBV19|TRBD1|TRBJ1-5
TGTGCCAGTAGTAAAGACAGGGGGCGCAATCAGCCCCAGCATTTT
CASSKDRGRNQPQHF
>NA|TRBV2|TRBD1|TRBJ1-3
TGTGCCAGCACCCGAATGAGGACAGGTTACTCTGGAAACACCATATATTTT
CASTRMRTGYSGNTIYF
>NA|TRBV5-1|NA|TRBJ2-7
TGCGCCAGCAGCTTGGACGTAGGGCGGGGAACCTACGAGCAGTACTTC
CASSLDVGRGTYEQYF
>once|TRBV9|TRBD1|TRBJ2-1
TGTGCCAGCAGCGAACCGGGACAGGGTTCCTACAATGAGCAGTTCTTC
CASSEPGQGSYNEQFF
>NA|TRBV5-1|NA|TRBJ2-7
TGCGCCAGCAGCTATCAGCGAGGTAACGAGCAGTACTTC
CASSYQRGNEQYF
>NA|TRBV7-8|NA|TRBJ2-6
TGTGCCAGCAGCTTATTCCAGGGCGCCTCTGGGGCCAACGTCCTGACTTTC
CASSLFQGASGANVLTF
>NA|TRBV7-8|NA|TRBJ1-6
TGTGCCAGCAGTCCACAGGACCCCTATAATTCACCCCTCCACTTT
CASSPQDPYNSPLHF
>few|TRBV5-6|NA|TRBJ1-4
TGTGCCAGCAGCTCCCAATGGAGAGAAAAACTGTTTTTT
CASSSQWREKLFF
>once|TRBV18|NA|TRBJ1-5
TGTGCCAGCTCACCGGGGGGTTTCCAGCCCCAGCATTTT
CASSPGGFQPQHF
>NA|TRBV29-1|TRBD1|TRBJ1-2
TGCAGCGCCCATGTCTCGGGGACAGGGGGGTTTGGCTACACCTTC
CSAHVSGTGGFGYTF
>NA|TRBV5-6|NA|TRBJ2-4
TGTGCCAGCAGCCTCGGAGGGCCCTTAGCCAAAAACATTCAGTACTTC
CASSLGGPLAKNIQYF
>NA|TRBV5-8|NA|TRBJ1-1
TGTGCCAGCAGCTTGGTCAGGGGTGCTTTCTTT
CASSLVRGAFF
>NA|TRBV30|NA|TRBJ1-2
TGTGCCTGGAGTAGAGCGATGACAGGCTATGGCTACACCTTC
CAWSRAMTGYGYTF
>once|TRBV18|TRBD1|TRBJ2-5
TGTGCCAGCTCACGGACAGGCCAAGAGACCCAGTACTTC
CASSRTGQETQYF
>NA|TRBV7-9|NA|TRBJ1-2
TGTGCCAGCAGCCCCGTCCCCCGAGGAGACTATGGCTACACCTTC
CASSPVPRGDYGYTF
>NA|TRBV4-1|NA|TRBJ2-3
TGCGCCAGCAGCCAAGGTAAAGGGGAAGCAGATACGCAGTATTTT
CASSQGKGEADTQYF
>NA|TRBV6-1|TRBD1|TRBJ2-7
TGTGCCAGCAGTGATGACAGGGTCTACGAGCAGTACTTC
CASSDDRVYEQYF
>few|TRBV10-3|TRBD1|TRBJ1-5
TGTGCCATCAGCGAGGACAGGGCGGTAAGCAGGCCCCAGCATTTT
CAISEDRAVSRPQHF
>NA|TRBV9|TRBD2|TRBJ2-2
TGTGCCAGCAGCGTACTTGCGGGAGTGGGCACCGGGGAGCTGTTTTTT
CASSVLAGVGTGELFF
>NA|TRBV6-1|NA|TRBJ2-7
TGTGCCAGCAGTGAAGTAGGAGCTTACGAGCAGTACTTC
CASSEVGAYEQYF
>NA|TRBV5-6|TRBD2|TRBJ2-3
TGTGCCAGCAGCCCTCCGGGACTAGCGGGGGGAACAGATACGCAGTATTTT
CASSPPGLAGGTDTQYF
>NA|TRBV9|NA|TRBJ1-1
TGTGCCAGCAGTCGGGGGAACACTGAAGCTTTCTTT
CASSRGNTEAFF
>few|TRBV6-1|NA|TRBJ1-1
TGTGCCAGCAGTGAATTGAGTGGGAGTGAAGCTTTCTTT
CASSELSGSEAFF
>NA|TRBV2|TRBD2|TRBJ2-1
TGTGCCAGCAGTGGGGAGGGAAGCTTTTACAATGAGCAGTTCTTC
CASSGEGSFYNEQFF
>NA|TRBV7-2|NA|TRBJ2-5
TGTGCCAGCAGCTCTGAGGGTCAGACCCAGTACTTC
CASSSEGQTQYF
>NA|TRBV19|TRBD1|TRBJ1-4
TGTGCCAGTAGTGACAGGGTAAAAAGTGAAAAACTGTTTTTT
CASSDRVKSEKLFF
>NA|TRBV10-3|NA|TRBJ2-7
TGTGCCATCAGTGATGTACAGGGTGACGAGCAGTACTTC
CAISDVQGDEQYF
>NA|TRBV4-2|TRBD2|TRBJ2-3
TGTGCCAGCAGCCAAGATAGGCTAGCGGGAGAGGGAGATACGCAGTATTTT
CASSQDRLAGEGDTQYF
>NA|TRBV19|NA|TRBJ2-1
TGTGCCAGTAGTACCAGGGGCGATGAGCAGTTCTTC
CASSTRGDEQFF
>NA|TRBV7-9|NA|TRBJ2-5
TGTGCCAGCAGCTTAGGGTTGGGCATTGAAGAGACCCAGTACTTC
CASSLGLGIEETQYF
>NA|TRBV7-8|NA|TRBJ2-7
TGTGCCAGCAGCTTAGCCTGGGCCGAGCAGTACTTC
CASSLAWAEQYF
>NA|TRBV28|NA|TRBJ1-2
TGTGCCAGCAGTTTACCGGGAACGGCTAACTATGGCTACACCTTC
CASSLPGTANYGYTF
>NA|TRBV30|TRBD1|TRBJ1-5
TGTGCCTGGAGGCCCCCCGGGACAGGGAGTATTCAGCCCCAGCATTTT
CAWRPPGTGSIQPQHF